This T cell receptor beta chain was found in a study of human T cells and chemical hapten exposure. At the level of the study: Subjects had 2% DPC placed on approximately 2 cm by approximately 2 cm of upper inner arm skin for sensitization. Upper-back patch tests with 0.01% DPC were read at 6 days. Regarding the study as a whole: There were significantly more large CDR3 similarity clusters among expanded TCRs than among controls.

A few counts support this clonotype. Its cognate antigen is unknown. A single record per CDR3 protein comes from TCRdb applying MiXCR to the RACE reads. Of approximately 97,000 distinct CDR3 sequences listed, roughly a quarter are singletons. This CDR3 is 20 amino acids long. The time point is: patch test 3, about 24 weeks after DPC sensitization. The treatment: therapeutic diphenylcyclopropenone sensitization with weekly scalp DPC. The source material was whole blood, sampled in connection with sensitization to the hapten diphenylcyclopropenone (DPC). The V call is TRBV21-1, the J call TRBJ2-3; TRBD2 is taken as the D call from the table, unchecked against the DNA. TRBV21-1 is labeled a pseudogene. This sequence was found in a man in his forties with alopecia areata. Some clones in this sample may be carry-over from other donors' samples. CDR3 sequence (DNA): TGTGCCAGCAGCAGTCGGACTAGCGGGAGGAGGAGGTGGAGCACAGATACGCAGTATTTT. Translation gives CASSSRTSGRRRWSTDTQYF.